This T cell receptor (beta chain) was found in a study of blood T cell repertoires in COVID-19. Turning to the study itself: The analysed material was cDNA or gDNA that came from T cells, B-cell-depleted T cells, or PBMCs.

The sample holds a few counts of this clone. Repertoires were generated with immunoSEQ multiplex PCR, while TCRdb's copy carries only in-frame clones and drops some. The table lists around 190,000 clones, around three quarters of them singletons, with approximately 6.2% in the top ten. Germline-derived CDR1 and CDR2 are KGHSH and LQKENI. The CDR3 contains 13 residues. Trimming took 5 bases from V and 6 from J, leaving 10 bases between them. This sequence joins TRBV18 and TRBJ2-2, with D possibly being TRBD2 (6 bases). This TCR was sampled from a man in his sixties or seventies with active or convalescent COVID-19. Sequencing used peripheral blood. The CDR3 reads CASSAGGSGELFF. The CDR3 nucleotides are TGTGCCAGCTCAGCCGGAGGGTCCGGGGAGCTGTTTTTT.